Below, 10 T cell receptor beta chains from the same sample are listed, as sequenced in a study of blood T cell repertoires in COVID-19. The repertoire was sequenced with immunoSEQ multiplex PCR; TCRdb's copy has only in-frame clones and lacks some. Of 150,000 to 200,000 clones listed, roughly 82% are singletons. Source material: PBMCs or T cells enriched from blood (not recorded which). These TCRs come from a woman in her fifties or sixties with acute COVID-19.

The chain recombines TRBV4-1 with TRBJ2-5; D is ambiguous. In germline, CDR1 is MGHRA, CDR2 YSYEKL. Deletions cut 0 bases from V and 2 bases from J, with 4 bases between. The length of the CDR3 is 13 residues. CDR3 DNA: TGCGCCAGCAGCCAAGACAGACAAGAGACCCAGTACTTC. This sequence encodes CASSQDRQETQYF.

The chain has TRBV18 and TRBJ1-5; D possibly corresponds to TRBD1 (6 bases). This CDR3 is 14 amino acids long. Germline loops: CDR1 KGHSH, CDR2 LQKENI. The germline V and J ends were trimmed by 6 bases and 6 bases, with 15 bases remaining between them. CDR3 DNA sequence: TGTGCCAGCTCGCCGGCAGGGGAGATTCAGCCCCAGCATTTT. Amino acids: CASSPAGEIQPQHF.

The J gene is TRBJ2-3, the V gene TRBV5-1; tentatively, D is TRBD1 (6 bases). The CDR3 consists of 13 residues. Germline lookup yields CDR1 SGHRS and CDR2 YFSETQ. V was clipped by 1 base and J by 5 bases, with 8 bases between them. The CDR3 region has the DNA TGCGCCAGCAGCTTGAACAGGGAAGATACGCAGTATTTT. Its protein is CASSLNREDTQYF.

The chain is built from TRBV28 and TRBJ1-5, with 7 bases that match TRBD1. Per germline, CDR1 MDHEN and CDR2 SYDVKM. The V gene end was trimmed by 7 bases and the J gene end by 4 bases; junction bases not matched to a gene: 7. The CDR3 loop spans 14 amino acids. The CDR3 reads CASTGDSRNQPQHF. The CDR3 DNA follows: TGTGCCAGCACCGGGGACAGCCGGAATCAGCCCCAGCATTTT.

This chain connects TRBV10-1 to TRBJ1-6, with unresolved D. In germline, CDR1 is WNHNN, CDR2 SYGVQD (reference sequence). The CDR3 is 12 amino acids. The V and J ends lost 0 bases and 12 bases respectively, with 6 bases between them. The CDR3 sequence: CASSESRGPLHF. The CDR3 nucleotides are TGCGCCAGCAGTGAGTCGCGGGGACCCCTCCACTTT.

This chain connects TRBV4-2 to TRBJ1-1, with TRBD1 as a possible D gene (5 bases). This CDR3 contains 14 residues. V was clipped by 4 bases and J by 6 bases, with 15 bases between them. Germline assignment: CDR1 LGHNA and CDR2 YNFKEQ. The CDR3 loop reads CASSRKGEAPEAFF. DNA of the CDR3: TGTGCCAGCAGCCGCAAAGGGGAGGCCCCTGAAGCTTTCTTT.

V is TRBV5-5 and J is TRBJ2-5; 8 nucleotides agree with TRBD2. In germline, CDR1 is SGHKS, CDR2 YYEKEE (reference sequence). This CDR3 comprises 14 residues. With 6 bases clipped from V and 4 bases from J, the junction kept 8 bases outside the gene matches. CDR3 sequence: CASTRRGVGETQYF. CDR3 sequence (DNA): TGTGCCAGCACCCGGCGGGGGGTTGGAGAGACCCAGTACTTC.

This clone was counted a few times. This chain uses TRBV11-3 with TRBJ2-7, with D perhaps TRBD2 (7 bases). The V gene lost 6 bases and the J gene lost 4 bases, with 19 bases spanning the gap. The germline gives CDR1 SGHNT, CDR2 YENEEA. CDR3 length: 15 residues. The CDR3 reads CASSSYREGIYEQYF. CDR3 sequence (DNA): TGTGCCAGCAGTTCGTACAGGGAGGGTATTTACGAGCAGTACTTC.

J is TRBJ2-7 and V is TRBV11-3, with D possibly being TRBD2 (5 bases). Germline lookup yields CDR1 SGHNT and CDR2 YENEEA. With 4 bases removed from V and 5 bases from J, the gap between germline ends came to 6 bases. The CDR3 is made up of 11 amino acids. The CDR3 DNA follows: TGTGCCAGCAGCTCCGGGGACGAGCAGTACTTC. Protein: CASSSGDEQYF.

The V call is TRBV7-9, the J call TRBJ1-2; TRBD1 agrees at 10 bases. Trimming at V came to 5 bases and at J to 7 bases, leaving 1 base not matched to a gene. Germline CDR1 and CDR2: SEHNR and FQNEAQ (reference sequence). There are 12 residues in the CDR3. For the CDR3, the DNA is TGTGCCAGCAGCCGGGACAGGGGTGGCTACACCTTC. It specifies CASSRDRGGYTF.